The clone carrying this T cell receptor (beta chain) was recorded at least ten times. Trimming at V came to 3 bases and at J to 5 bases, leaving 7 bases not matched to a gene. The CDR3 loop spans 15 amino acids. The data are from a study of read filtering for tumor transcriptome and immune sequencing. Study-level information: Patients were 17 male and about 14 female, mean age 65.9 years, range about 40 to 85.

From 300 to 400 ng of RNA, a library with molecular barcoded alpha/delta and beta/gamma adaptors was made. Each CDR3 protein gets one entry after TCRdb re-called the reads with MiXCR. The table lists about 62,000 distinct CDR3 sequences, approximately 18% of them singletons. What was sequenced was a population of CD138-negative cells sorted from bone marrow. The V gene is TRBV12-3 or TRBV12-4, the J gene TRBJ2-5, with 9 bases that match TRBD2. The origin of this receptor is a donor at least 40 years old with multiple myeloma. CDR3 amino acids: CASSLDSGGAETQYF. For the CDR3, the DNA is TGTGCCAGCAGTTTGGATAGCGGGGGCGCGGAGACCCAGTACTTC.